The present entry profiles one T cell receptor beta chain with its context. Germline trimming cut 6 bases from V and 1 base from J; bases unmatched to any gene: 5. CDR1 LNHNV and CDR2 YYDKDF come from the germline V gene (reference sequence). CDR3 size: 16 residues. The sample originates from a study of blood T cell repertoires in COVID-19. Study summary: Donors in the United States, Italy and Spain gave samples during acute or convalescent COVID-19.

Symptom resolution, clearance, or two negative PCRs marked donors in Cohort 3 as recovered. Assay used: immunoSEQ multiplex PCR; TCRdb lists only in-frame clones, some missing. This table has 100,000 to 150,000 clones, 65% to 90% appearing once. V gene TRBV15 combines with J gene TRBJ2-3; 12 bases match TRBD2. The sequenced sample was PBMCs or T cells enriched from blood (not recorded which). This TCR derives from a woman between 50 and 59 years old who had recovered from COVID-19. CDR3 sequence: CATRELAGGGTDTQYF. The CDR3, as DNA: TGTGCCACCAGAGAACTAGCGGGGGGAGGCACAGATACGCAGTATTTT.